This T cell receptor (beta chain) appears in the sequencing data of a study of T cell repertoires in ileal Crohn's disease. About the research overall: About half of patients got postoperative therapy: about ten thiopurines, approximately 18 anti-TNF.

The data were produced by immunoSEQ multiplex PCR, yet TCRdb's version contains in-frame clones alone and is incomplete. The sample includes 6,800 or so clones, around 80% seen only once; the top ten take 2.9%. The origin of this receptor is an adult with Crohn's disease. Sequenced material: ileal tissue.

In DNA, the CDR3 is TGTGCCAGCTCACCGGGACTAGCAGCGGATGAGCAGTTCTTC. Its protein is CASSPGLAADEQFF. This chain links TRBV18 with TRBJ2-1; 9 bases are shared with TRBD2. Unmatched junction bases numbered 5, after V lost 3 bases and J lost 8 bases. This CDR3 has 14 amino acids. Germline CDR1 is KGHSH and CDR2 is LQKENI.